The 6 T cell receptor beta chains below were found in one sample sequenced in a study of blood T cell repertoires in COVID-19. Here immunoSEQ multiplex PCR was the method, and the copy in TCRdb shows in-frame clones only, minus some. The table records approximately 250,000 clones, around nine tenths of them present only once. Material: peripheral blood. Receptor source: a woman in her 70s with COVID-19, enrolled during active disease.

The genes are TRBV7-8 and TRBJ2-7; D is possibly TRBD1 (6 bases). The CDR3 totals 15 residues. V was clipped by 4 bases and J by 2 bases, with 15 bases between them. The V gene's germline CDR1 is SGHVS and CDR2 FQNEAQ. The CDR3 nucleotides are TGTGCCAGCAGCTCGGACAGCTCCTCCACCTACGAGCAGTACTTC. It translates to CASSSDSSSTYEQYF.

The chain combines TRBV13 with TRBJ2-5; TRBD1 might be the D (6 bases). Trimming took 3 bases from V and 3 from J, leaving 11 bases between them. Germline CDR1 PRHDT, CDR2 FYEKMQ (reference sequence). The CDR3 is 14 amino acids. This CDR3 reads CASSFGGLKETQYF. The CDR3 region has the DNA TGTGCCAGCAGCTTTGGGGGCCTAAAAGAGACCCAGTACTTC. Looking up the rest from reference TRBV13 and TRBJ2-5 gives the full variable domain: AAGVIQSPRHLIKEKRETATLKCYPIPRHDTVYWYQQGPGQDPQFLISFYEKMQSDKGSIPDRFSAQQFSDYHSELNMSSLELGDSALYFCASSFGGLKETQYFGPGTRLLVL.

The gene calls are TRBV7-2 and TRBJ1-2; the D is unclear. Trimming stripped 5 bases from V and 4 bases from J, with 14 bases between. From germline, CDR1 is SGHTA and CDR2 FQGNSA. The CDR3 totals 14 residues. CDR3: CASSPADLLYGYTF. The CDR3 nucleotides read TGTGCCAGCAGCCCGGCGGATCTTCTCTATGGCTACACCTTC.

V and J are TRBV7-3 and TRBJ2-1; 11 nucleotides match TRBD1. Germline trimming cut 2 bases from V and 7 bases from J; bases unmatched to any gene: 4. Per germline, CDR1 SGHTA and CDR2 FQGTGA. The CDR3 consists of 15 residues. CDR3 bases: TGTGCCAGCAGCTTAGGGACAGGGGGTAAGAATGAGCAGTTCTTC. This translates into CASSLGTGGKNEQFF. The full variable domain, completed using reference TRBV7-3 and TRBJ2-1, is GAGVSQTPSNKVTEKGKYVELRCDPISGHTALYWYRQSLGQGPEFLIYFQGTGAADDSGLPNDRFFAVRPEGSVSTLKIQRTERGDSAVYLCASSLGTGGKNEQFFGPGTRLTVL.

V and J are TRBV19 and TRBJ1-1, with TRBD1 matching 9 bases. The ends lost 4 bases at V and 4 bases at J; junction bases unmatched: 7. The CDR3 spans 15 residues. Germline V gene lookup returns CDR1 LNHDA and CDR2 SQIVND (reference sequence). Here the CDR3 DNA reads TGTGCCAGTAGTAAGCACAGGGGGCAAGGCACTGAAGCTTTCTTT. This codes for CASSKHRGQGTEAFF.

The chain combines TRBV27 with TRBJ2-1; a weak D match, TRBD1 (5 bases). The length of the CDR3 is 13 residues. Germline CDR1 is MNHEY and CDR2 is SMNVEV (reference sequence). V was cut by 2 bases and J by 9 bases, with 11 bases left in between. The CDR3 here is CASSLLVRGEQFF. DNA of the CDR3: TGTGCCAGCAGTTTACTAGTTAGGGGTGAGCAGTTCTTC.